The entry that follows covers one T cell receptor (beta chain) sequence. Germline values: CDR1 MNHNY, CDR2 SVGAGI (reference sequence). The CDR3 covers 15 residues. The ends were cut back, 0 bases at V and 3 bases at J, with 11 bases in the middle. This specimen comes from a study of T cell changes during pregnancy in multiple sclerosis. Data came from immunoSEQ multiplex PCR; TCRdb stores just in-frame clones and leaves some out. The data hold some 38,000 clones, with about 91% observed a single time. Sequences were derived from CD8+ T cells from peripheral blood mononuclear cells, sampled after pregnancy. The clonotype was recovered from a female donor with multiple sclerosis, enrolled in a pregnancy study. The genes are TRBV6-6 and TRBJ1-2; no firm D call. CDR3 coding DNA: TGTGCCAGCAGTTACTCCGGAGGGTTCCACTATGGCTACACCTTC. Its translation: CASSYSGGFHYGYTF.